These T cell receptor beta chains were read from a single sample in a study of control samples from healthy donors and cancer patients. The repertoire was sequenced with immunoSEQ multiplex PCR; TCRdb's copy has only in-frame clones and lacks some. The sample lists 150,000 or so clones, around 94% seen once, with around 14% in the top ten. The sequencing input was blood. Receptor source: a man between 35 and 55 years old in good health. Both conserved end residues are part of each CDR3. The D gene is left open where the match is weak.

CDR3 protein: CASTQVRGRLSGANVLTF
D gene: TRBD1
V gene: TRBV11-2

CDR3 protein: CASSEVKGSQETQYF
D gene: -
V gene: TRBV6-1

CDR3 protein: CASSSREGLARYEQYF
D gene: TRBD2
V gene: TRBV13

CDR3 protein: CASKIGAYSYNEQFF
D gene: -
V gene: TRBV19

CDR3 protein: CASSLDLRRDSPLHF
D gene: -
V gene: TRBV11-2

CDR3 protein: CASSRSLAATYEQYF
D gene: TRBD2
V gene: TRBV4-1

CDR3 protein: CSVEENEQYF
D gene: -
V gene: TRBV29-1

CDR3 protein: CASSLEQRKETQYF
D gene: -
V gene: TRBV5-1

CDR3 protein: CASSREDNSPLHF
D gene: -
V gene: TRBV5-8

CDR3 protein: CASSFSGQGETQYF
D gene: TRBD1
V gene: TRBV5-1

CDR3 protein: CAISPGQLNTEAFF
D gene: -
V gene: TRBV10-3

CDR3 protein: CASSLIRGGGQETQYF
D gene: -
V gene: TRBV27

CDR3 protein: CASSFGRDGYTF
D gene: -
V gene: TRBV7-9

CDR3 protein: CASSKAGKGPSGNTIYF
D gene: -
V gene: TRBV21-1

CDR3 protein: CASSLFREDSYEQYF
D gene: TRBD2
V gene: TRBV28

CDR3 protein: CASSYGWGLANYEQYF
D gene: TRBD2
V gene: TRBV6-5

CDR3 protein: CASSPLGGAYEQYF
D gene: TRBD2
V gene: TRBV11-2

CDR3 protein: CASSGESSSYNSPLHF
D gene: -
V gene: TRBV4-3

CDR3 protein: CASSLARTFTYEQYF
D gene: -
V gene: TRBV7-8

CDR3 protein: CASSRDRLSYEQYF
D gene: -
V gene: TRBV6-5

CDR3 protein: CASSWVAGSNEQFF
D gene: TRBD2
V gene: TRBV19

CDR3 protein: CASSQEQDFYNEQFF
D gene: -
V gene: TRBV3-1/TRBV3-2

CDR3 protein: CASSLFVLRVNSYNEQFF
D gene: -
V gene: TRBV28

CDR3 protein: CASSLGKTGKADTEAFF
D gene: -
V gene: TRBV7-9

CDR3 protein: CASSLDHRGGETQYF
D gene: -
V gene: TRBV5-5

CDR3 protein: CASSGSPGTGELFF
D gene: -
V gene: TRBV11-1

CDR3 protein: CASKIWAANEKLFF
D gene: -
V gene: TRBV2

CDR3 protein: CASSYSGVGGTEAFF
D gene: -
V gene: TRBV7-8

CDR3 protein: CASSQEDRQGYTF
D gene: -
V gene: TRBV4-1

CDR3 protein: CASSSLYEQYF
D gene: -
V gene: TRBV6-6

CDR3 protein: CASSLDGNQPQHF
D gene: -
V gene: TRBV2

CDR3 protein: CASSEGGLEPQHF
D gene: -
V gene: TRBV25-1

CDR3 protein: CASSKASRAMNEQYF
D gene: -
V gene: TRBV6-6

CDR3 protein: CASSQRQGAQPQHF
D gene: TRBD1
V gene: TRBV7-2

CDR3 protein: CASSFLGTGGTGELFF
D gene: TRBD1
V gene: TRBV7-3

CDR3 protein: CASSDNNEQFF
D gene: -
V gene: TRBV6-1

CDR3 protein: CASSFRGTYEQYF
D gene: -
V gene: TRBV27

CDR3 protein: CASMGEAFF
D gene: -
V gene: TRBV12-3/TRBV12-4

CDR3 protein: CASSSREANEKLFF
D gene: -
V gene: TRBV28

CDR3 protein: CASSLSARGSGYTF
D gene: TRBD1
V gene: TRBV27

CDR3 protein: CASSSRQGPETQYF
D gene: TRBD1
V gene: TRBV7-2

CDR3 protein: CASSSRDSKNSPLHF
D gene: TRBD1
V gene: TRBV11-2

CDR3 protein: CAVSGSTEAFF
D gene: -
V gene: TRBV6-5

CDR3 protein: CATSDGRPGRRTDTQYF
D gene: -
V gene: TRBV24-1

CDR3 protein: CASSQPGQGEAFF
D gene: TRBD1
V gene: TRBV4-2

CDR3 protein: CASSLFPGPRTANTGELFF
D gene: -
V gene: TRBV7-7

CDR3 protein: CASSELKAGGLTDTQYF
D gene: TRBD1
V gene: TRBV6-1

CDR3 protein: CASSLYQGVSYNEQFF
D gene: TRBD1
V gene: TRBV7-9

CDR3 protein: CASSLDSWDEQYF
D gene: -
V gene: TRBV7-9

CDR3 protein: CASSAGQVNTEAFF
D gene: TRBD1
V gene: TRBV11-2

CDR3 protein: CASSLDSGYEQYF
D gene: -
V gene: TRBV11-3

CDR3 protein: CASRYSYGYTF
D gene: -
V gene: TRBV2

CDR3 protein: CASSVDRAGELFF
D gene: TRBD1
V gene: TRBV19

CDR3 protein: CASSQGTLRFYEQYF
D gene: -
V gene: TRBV4-2

CDR3 protein: CASSYSRLFTDTQYF
D gene: -
V gene: TRBV6-5

CDR3 protein: CASSVTGGDTGELFF
D gene: TRBD1
V gene: TRBV9

CDR3 protein: CASKIRGAGNTIYF
D gene: -
V gene: TRBV7-8